This T cell receptor beta chain is drawn from a study of OX40 agonist ivuxolimab in advanced cancers. Study-level information: Past anti-PD-1, anti-PD-L1 or anti-CTLA-4 therapy was accepted, and 40% had received some.

CDR3 size: 15 residues. The V end lost 4 bases, the J end lost 5 bases, and 18 bases lay between the germline ends. CDR1 and CDR2 from the germline V gene are SGHDT and YYEEEE. Study results and limitations: Among T cells, CD8+ cells averaged more expanded clones than CD4+ cells.

Some clones are missing from TCRdb's copy, which holds only in-frame ones; the method was immunoSEQ multiplex PCR. Among 50,000 to 70,000 clones listed, more than 80% were seen once. A word on this clone: Its cognate antigen is unknown.

This sequence was found in an adult with an advanced solid tumor such as melanoma, head and neck, liver or kidney cancer. The specimen comprised CD4+ or CD8+ T cells sorted from blood, sampled in a trial of the OX40 agonist ivuxolimab. The chain recombines TRBV5-6 with TRBJ1-2; D not resolved. The CDR3 here is CASSHGNLREYGYTF. The DNA of the CDR3 is TGTGCCAGCAGCCATGGAAATCTTAGGGAGTATGGCTACACCTTC.